Sequencing of this T cell receptor (beta chain) was carried out in a study of T cells in localized non-small cell lung cancer. The repertoire was sequenced with immunoSEQ multiplex PCR; TCRdb's copy has only in-frame clones and lacks some. The sample consists of some 7,700 clones, 92% of them appearing once. The starting material was peripheral blood mononuclear cells, obtained before any cancer treatment. The TCR was taken from an older male donor with stage II lung adenocarcinoma.

The CDR3: CSAGRGDTQYF. The CDR3 nucleotides read TGCAGTGCTGGACGGGGGGATACGCAGTATTTT. The chain couples TRBV20-1 to TRBJ2-3; TRBD2 is a possible D gene (6 bases). V gave up 5 bases and J gave up 6 bases, with 9 bases separating them. CDR1 and CDR2 (germline): DFQATT, SNEGSKA (reference sequence). The CDR3 covers 11 residues.